This T cell receptor (beta chain) was sequenced for a study of T cell responses to AZD1222 COVID-19 vaccine. General study findings and limits: Spike-specific TCR breadth and depth were elevated following two AZD1222 doses.

The CDR3 length is 15 residues. The V end lost 0 bases, the J end lost 7 bases, and 13 bases lay between the germline ends. Germline V gene data show CDR1 as SGHTA and CDR2 as FQGNSA. TCRdb's table, derived via immunoSEQ multiplex PCR, lists solely in-frame clones and lacks some. The sample comprises about 160,000 clones, 92% of which are singletons, and 1% to 1.4% rests with the top ten. In this sample, this clone turned up a few times. No antigen is known for it. V gene TRBV7-2 combines with J gene TRBJ1-5; D might be TRBD1 (5 bases). The starting material was peripheral blood, obtained 28 days after the second AZD1222 dose. The TCR was taken from an adult who received the AZD1222 COVID-19 vaccine. This CDR3 is CASSLAGAWGQPQHF. Written as DNA, the CDR3 is TGTGCCAGCAGCTTAGCAGGGGCCTGGGGGCAGCCCCAGCATTTT.